A selection of T cell receptor beta chains follows, all from one sample in a study of blood T cell repertoires in COVID-19. Sequencing was performed with immunoSEQ multiplex PCR; in TCRdb, only in-frame clones are kept and a portion is missing. The sample yields 60,000 to 75,000 clones, 70% to 90% seen once. Input material: peripheral blood. These receptors were collected from a woman between 45 and 60 years old with COVID-19, enrolled during active disease. Each CDR3 is given with its conserved first and last residue. The order of the fields is CDR3 DNA, CDR3 protein, D gene, V gene, J gene, clone size. D genes are given only for firm matches. Clone size is shown for a subset of rows, as once, few, many or a class of expanded clone.

TGTGCCAGCAGCCTCGTCCCAGCGAACTATGGCTACACCTTC	CASSLVPANYGYTF	.	TRBV4-2	TRBJ1-2	.
TGCGCCAGCAGCCGGGGAGGTCAGGGGGCGGTTTTAGAGACCCAGTACTTC	CASSRGGQGAVLETQYF	TRBD1	TRBV4-1	TRBJ2-5	.
TGTGCCAGCAGCTTAGTCCAGGGGGCCTACGAGCAGTACTTC	CASSLVQGAYEQYF	TRBD1	TRBV7-8	TRBJ2-7	.
TGTGCCAGCAGCCAAGCCGTCCCCCCGGCCTACGAGCAGTACTTC	CASSQAVPPAYEQYF	.	TRBV4-2	TRBJ2-7	.
TGCGCCAGCAGTCCAGGGATTACCGGGGAGCTGTTTTTT	CASSPGITGELFF	.	TRBV10-1	TRBJ2-2	.
TGTGCCAGCAGCTTAACAGGGGGCTGGACAGATACGCAGTATTTT	CASSLTGGWTDTQYF	TRBD1	TRBV13	TRBJ2-3	.
TGTGCCAGCAGCCTGATAGCTGTACAGGGTTATGAAAAACTGTTTTTT	CASSLIAVQGYEKLFF	.	TRBV7-9	TRBJ1-4	.
TGTGCTAGTGGTTTGTGGACTAGCGGGAGTACAGATACGCAGTATTTT	CASGLWTSGSTDTQYF	TRBD2	TRBV12-5	TRBJ2-3	.
TGTGCCATCAGGGGCCTAGGAGCGGGAGGAGGCTACGAGCAGTACTTC	CAIRGLGAGGGYEQYF	TRBD2	TRBV10-3	TRBJ2-7	.
TGTGCCAGCAGTTTTAACCGTCGGGTGGCGAACACCGGGGAGCTGTTTTTT	CASSFNRRVANTGELFF	.	TRBV2	TRBJ2-2	.
TGTGCCAGCAGCTTGCCGGGATACGAGCAGTACTTC	CASSLPGYEQYF	.	TRBV5-4	TRBJ2-7	.
TGTGCCAGCAGTGCTCCGGGACTCCACACAGATACGCAGTATTTT	CASSAPGLHTDTQYF	.	TRBV28	TRBJ2-3	.
TGTGCCAGCAGCCGGGGGAGCGGGAGGGGCCTTGAGCAGTTCTTC	CASSRGSGRGLEQFF	TRBD2	TRBV9	TRBJ2-1	.
TGTGCCAGCAGTTACGACATCGGCCTAGCGGGAGGTCCTAGCACAGATACGCAGTATTTT	CASSYDIGLAGGPSTDTQYF	TRBD2	TRBV6-2/TRBV6-3	TRBJ2-3	.
TGTGCCAGCAGCTACGGACAGGTAGTCGCGAACACCGGGGAGCTGTTTTTT	CASSYGQVVANTGELFF	TRBD1	TRBV5-4	TRBJ2-2	.
TGCAGCGTTCTAGCGTCCGCAGCCGAGCAGTACTTC	CSVLASAAEQYF	.	TRBV29-1	TRBJ2-7	.
TGTGCCAGCAGCTCGCTTCCGTCGACACCGAACCCCTCCTACGAGCAGTACTTC	CASSSLPSTPNPSYEQYF	.	TRBV7-9	TRBJ2-7	.
TGTGCCAGCAGCTCAACGCGAAGGGGGATAAGCAACGGGGAGCTGTTTTTT	CASSSTRRGISNGELFF	.	TRBV28	TRBJ2-2	once
TGTGCCAGCAGCTCCATGGGGGGGAGTATGTCCTTC	CASSSMGGSMSF	TRBD2	TRBV7-2	TRBJ2-7	.
TGTGCCAGCAGTTCCCACTCCATCTCCGCCGAGCAGTACTTC	CASSSHSISAEQYF	.	TRBV28	TRBJ2-7	.
TGTGCCAGCAGCGTCGCCATCTGGGGACAGGATTCTGAAGCTTTCTTT	CASSVAIWGQDSEAFF	TRBD1	TRBV9	TRBJ1-1	.
TGTGCCAGCAGTGCTGGCGGACAGGGGGGACATCAGCCCCAGCATTTT	CASSAGGQGGHQPQHF	TRBD1	TRBV28	TRBJ1-5	.
TGCAGCGTTCGGCAGGGAAACTATGGCTACACCTTC	CSVRQGNYGYTF	.	TRBV29-1	TRBJ1-2	once
TGTGCCAGCGACAGTCACTCTGGGGCCAACGTCCTGACTTTC	CASDSHSGANVLTF	.	TRBV7-2	TRBJ2-6	.
TGCGCCAGCAGCCAAGATCCGGCCTCCCGGGGGGGGGAGCTGTTTTTT	CASSQDPASRGGELFF	.	TRBV4-1	TRBJ2-2	.
TGTGCCAGCAGCGTAGATCCAGAGGATTCACCCCTCCACTTT	CASSVDPEDSPLHF	.	TRBV9	TRBJ1-6	.
TGCGCCAGCAGCTGGAACCAGGGGGAGAAAGAGACCCAGTACTTC	CASSWNQGEKETQYF	TRBD1	TRBV5-1	TRBJ2-5	.
TGTGCCAGCTCCCCCACGACAGGAAACTATGGCTACACCTTC	CASSPTTGNYGYTF	.	TRBV2	TRBJ1-2	.
TGTGCCAGCAGCCAAGATGGTCCCCTAGCGGGAGGGAGCTCCTACAATGAGCAGTTCTTC	CASSQDGPLAGGSSYNEQFF	TRBD2	TRBV3-1/TRBV3-2	TRBJ2-1	.
TGTGCCATCGAGGGGACACATCCATCCCCTGGGGCCAACGTCCTGACTTTC	CAIEGTHPSPGANVLTF	.	TRBV2	TRBJ2-6	.
TGTGCCAGCTCGGCTAGCGGGAGCGGGGAGCTGTTTTTT	CASSASGSGELFF	TRBD2	TRBV7-3	TRBJ2-2	.
TGTGCCAGCAGCCTGAGGACAAGCCTGCGGGAGACCCAGTACTTC	CASSLRTSLRETQYF	.	TRBV7-8	TRBJ2-5	.
TGTGCCTTCGGAGAGTTAGCGGGAGGCTATGGGGAGCAGTTCTTC	CAFGELAGGYGEQFF	TRBD2	TRBV30	TRBJ2-1	.
TGTGCCAGCAGCCAAGGCGGGACCTACGAGCAGTACTTC	CASSQGGTYEQYF	.	TRBV3-1/TRBV3-2	TRBJ2-7	.
TGTGCCATCAGGGGAGGACTAGCGGGAGGGCCGGGGTCCTACGAGCAGTACTTC	CAIRGGLAGGPGSYEQYF	TRBD2	TRBV10-3	TRBJ2-7	.
TGTGCCAGCTCACCAGGGACAGGAGTGAGCGAGCAGTACTTC	CASSPGTGVSEQYF	TRBD1	TRBV18	TRBJ2-7	.
TGCGCCAGCAGCTTGGTACTAGCGGGAGTTGGGGAGACCCAGTACTTC	CASSLVLAGVGETQYF	TRBD2	TRBV5-1	TRBJ2-5	once
TGCGCCAGCAGCTTGTTGCTAGCAGCAGATACGCAGTATTTT	CASSLLLAADTQYF	.	TRBV5-1	TRBJ2-3	.
TGTGCCAGCAGGCCCCTTAGTTGGCGGGAGGGCCACGAGCAGTACTTC	CASRPLSWREGHEQYF	TRBD2	TRBV7-2	TRBJ2-7	.
TGTGCCAGCACCAGGGTGCGGTACAACACTGAAGCTTTCTTT	CASTRVRYNTEAFF	.	TRBV5-8	TRBJ1-1	.
TGTGCCAGCAGCTTAGATTCGGTCTCCTACGAGCAGTACTTC	CASSLDSVSYEQYF	.	TRBV11-2	TRBJ2-7	.
TGCAGCGTTGCAAGACTAGCGGGAGCCCTCCCAAACACAGATACGCAGTATTTT	CSVARLAGALPNTDTQYF	TRBD2	TRBV29-1	TRBJ2-3	.
TGTGCCAGCAGCCCCCCGGGGGCCGGGGAGCTGTTTTTT	CASSPPGAGELFF	.	TRBV7-8	TRBJ2-2	few
TGCAGCGTTGCCGGGGAAGAGACCCAGTACTTC	CSVAGEETQYF	.	TRBV29-1	TRBJ2-5	.
TGTGCCAGCAGCGTAGAAGGGGCTATCTACAATGAGCAGTTCTTC	CASSVEGAIYNEQFF	.	TRBV9	TRBJ2-1	.
TGTGCCATAGCCGGGACAGGGCGCCGGAATGAGCAGTTCTTC	CAIAGTGRRNEQFF	TRBD1	TRBV24-1	TRBJ2-1	.
TGTGCCAGCAGCCAAGAAGGGGCAGGGGATAATTCACCCCTCCACTTT	CASSQEGAGDNSPLHF	.	TRBV5-6	TRBJ1-6	.
TGTGCCAGCAGCTTAGCGAGGACAGGGTTGAGTCAGCCCCAGCATTTT	CASSLARTGLSQPQHF	TRBD1	TRBV7-8	TRBJ1-5	.
TGTGCCAGCAGTCCTGTACCGGCCGGGGAGCTGTTTTTT	CASSPVPAGELFF	.	TRBV5-4	TRBJ2-2	.
TGTGCCAGTAGTCCTGCGGGACTAGCGGGAGTCGAGCAGTACTTC	CASSPAGLAGVEQYF	TRBD2	TRBV19	TRBJ2-7	.